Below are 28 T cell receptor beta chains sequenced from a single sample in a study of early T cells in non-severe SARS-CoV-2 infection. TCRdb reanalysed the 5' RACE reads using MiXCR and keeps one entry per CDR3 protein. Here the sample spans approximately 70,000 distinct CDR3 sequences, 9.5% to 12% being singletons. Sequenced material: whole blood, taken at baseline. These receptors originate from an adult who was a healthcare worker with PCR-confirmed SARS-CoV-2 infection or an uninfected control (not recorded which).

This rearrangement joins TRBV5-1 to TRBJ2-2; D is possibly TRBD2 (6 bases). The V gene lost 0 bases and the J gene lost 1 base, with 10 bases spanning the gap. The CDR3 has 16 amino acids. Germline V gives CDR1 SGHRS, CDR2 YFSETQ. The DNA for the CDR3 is TGCGCCAGCAGCTTGGTAGTAGCGGAGAACACCGGGGAGCTGTTTTTT. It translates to CASSLVVAENTGELFF.

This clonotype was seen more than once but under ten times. The CDR3: CASSHTPGQDLAKNIQYF. The CDR3 nucleotides read TGTGCCAGCAGTCATACTCCGGGACAAGACCTAGCCAAAAACATTCAGTACTTC. The V call is TRBV7-9, the J call TRBJ2-4; TRBD1 might be the D (6 bases). Germline V gene lookup returns CDR1 SEHNR and CDR2 FQNEAQ (reference sequence). V lost 6 bases, J lost 0 bases, and 21 bases lay in between. The CDR3 runs to 18 residues. Complete variable domain (other parts from reference TRBV7-9 and TRBJ2-4): DTGVSQNPRHKITKRGQNVTFRCDPISEHNRLYWYRQTLGQGPEFLTYFQNEAQLEKSRLLSDRFSAERPKGSFSTLEIQRTEQGDSAMYLCASSHTPGQDLAKNIQYFGAGTRLSVL.

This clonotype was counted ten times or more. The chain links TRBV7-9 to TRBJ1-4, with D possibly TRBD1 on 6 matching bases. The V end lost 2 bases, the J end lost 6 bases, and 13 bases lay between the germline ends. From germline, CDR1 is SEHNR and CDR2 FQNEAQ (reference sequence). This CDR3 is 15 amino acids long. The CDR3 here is CASSLNRAVDEKLFF. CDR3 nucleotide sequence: TGTGCCAGCAGCTTAAACAGGGCAGTGGATGAAAAACTGTTTTTT.

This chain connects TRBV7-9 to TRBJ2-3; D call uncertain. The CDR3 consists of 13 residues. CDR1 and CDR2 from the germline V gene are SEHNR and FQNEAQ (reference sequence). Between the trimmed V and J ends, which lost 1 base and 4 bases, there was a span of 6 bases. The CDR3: CASSLEVADTQYF. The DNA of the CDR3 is TGTGCCAGCAGCTTAGAAGTGGCAGATACGCAGTATTTT.

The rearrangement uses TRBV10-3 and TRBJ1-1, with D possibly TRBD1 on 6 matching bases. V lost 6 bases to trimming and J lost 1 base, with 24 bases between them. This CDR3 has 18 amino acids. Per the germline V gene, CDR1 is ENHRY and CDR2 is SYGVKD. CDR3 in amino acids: CAIRTAPGAGVENTEAFF. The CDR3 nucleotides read TGTGCCATCAGGACGGCACCGGGAGCAGGGGTGGAGAACACTGAAGCTTTCTTT.

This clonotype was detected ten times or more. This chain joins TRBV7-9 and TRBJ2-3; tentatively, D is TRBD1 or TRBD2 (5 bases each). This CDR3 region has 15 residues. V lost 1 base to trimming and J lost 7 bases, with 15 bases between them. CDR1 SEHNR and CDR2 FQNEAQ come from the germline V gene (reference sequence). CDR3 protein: CASSLEGRRSYTQYF. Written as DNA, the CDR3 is TGTGCCAGCAGCTTAGAGGGACGGAGGTCATATACGCAGTATTTT.

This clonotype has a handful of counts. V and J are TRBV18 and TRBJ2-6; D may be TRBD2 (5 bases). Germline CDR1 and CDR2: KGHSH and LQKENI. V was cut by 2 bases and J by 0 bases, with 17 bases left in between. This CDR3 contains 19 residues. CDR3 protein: CASSPNPGKGSSGANVLTF. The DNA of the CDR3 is TGTGCCAGCTCACCAAACCCCGGGAAGGGAAGCTCTGGGGCCAACGTCCTGACTTTC.

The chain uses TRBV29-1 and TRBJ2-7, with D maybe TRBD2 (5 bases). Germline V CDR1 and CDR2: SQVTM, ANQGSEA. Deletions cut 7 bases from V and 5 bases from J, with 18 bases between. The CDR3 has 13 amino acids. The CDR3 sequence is CSANEGGKDEQYF. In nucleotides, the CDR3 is TGCAGCGCTAATGAGGGTGGCAAGGACGAGCAGTACTTC.

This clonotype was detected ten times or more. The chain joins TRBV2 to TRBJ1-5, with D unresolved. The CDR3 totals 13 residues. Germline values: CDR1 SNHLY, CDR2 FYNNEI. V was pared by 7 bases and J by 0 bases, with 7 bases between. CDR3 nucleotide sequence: TGTGCCAGCACCTTCGGTAGCAATCAGCCCCAGCATTTT. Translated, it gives CASTFGSNQPQHF. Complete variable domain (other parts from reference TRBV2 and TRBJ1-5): EPEVTQTPSHQVTQMGQEVILRCVPISNHLYFYWYRQILGQKVEFLVSFYNNEISEKSEIFDDQFSVERPDGSNFTLKIRSTKLEDSAMYFCASTFGSNQPQHFGDGTRLSIL.

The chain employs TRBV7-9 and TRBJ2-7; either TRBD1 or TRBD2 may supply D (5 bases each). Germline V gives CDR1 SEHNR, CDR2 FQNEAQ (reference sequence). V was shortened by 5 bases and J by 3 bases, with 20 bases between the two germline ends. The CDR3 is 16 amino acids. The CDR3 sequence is CASSPNAGTANYEQYF. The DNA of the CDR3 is TGTGCCAGCAGCCCTAACGCCGGGACGGCAAACTACGAGCAGTACTTC. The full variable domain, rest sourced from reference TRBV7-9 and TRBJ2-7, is DTGVSQNPRHKITKRGQNVTFRCDPISEHNRLYWYRQTLGQGPEFLTYFQNEAQLEKSRLLSDRFSAERPKGSFSTLEIQRTEQGDSAMYLCASSPNAGTANYEQYFGPGTRLTVT.

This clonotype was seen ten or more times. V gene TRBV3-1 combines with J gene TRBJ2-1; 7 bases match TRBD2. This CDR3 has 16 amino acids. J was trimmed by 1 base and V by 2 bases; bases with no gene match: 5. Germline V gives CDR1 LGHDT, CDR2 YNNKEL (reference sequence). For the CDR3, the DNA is TGTGCCAGCAGCCAACGTCCCGGGGGGTCCTACAATGAGCAGTTCTTC. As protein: CASSQRPGGSYNEQFF.

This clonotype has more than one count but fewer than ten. CDR3 bases: TGTGCCAGCAGCTTAACTAGCGGCCAATACGAGCAGTACTTC. This gives the protein CASSLTSGQYEQYF. This chain uses TRBV7-2 with TRBJ2-7; 8 bases are shared with TRBD2. The CDR3 is made up of 14 amino acids. Germline trimming cut 2 bases from V and 4 bases from J; bases unmatched to any gene: 4. Germline CDR1 reads SGHTA; CDR2 reads FQGNSA.

The CDR3 is CASSPTRGFSYEQYF. In nucleotides, the CDR3 is TGTGCCAGCTCACCAACGCGGGGCTTCTCCTACGAGCAGTACTTC. V is TRBV18 and J is TRBJ2-7, with a possible D match to TRBD2 (6 bases). The germline V gene encodes CDR1 KGHSH and CDR2 LQKENI. The CDR3 is made up of 15 amino acids. V lost 2 bases and J lost 0, with 11 bases in between.

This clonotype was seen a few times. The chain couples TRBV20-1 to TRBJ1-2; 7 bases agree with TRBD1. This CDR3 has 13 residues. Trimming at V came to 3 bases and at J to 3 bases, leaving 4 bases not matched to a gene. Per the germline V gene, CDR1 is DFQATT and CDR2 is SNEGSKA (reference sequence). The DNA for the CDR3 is TGCAGTGCTAGGACAGGGAACGACTATGGCTACACCTTC. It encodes CSARTGNDYGYTF.

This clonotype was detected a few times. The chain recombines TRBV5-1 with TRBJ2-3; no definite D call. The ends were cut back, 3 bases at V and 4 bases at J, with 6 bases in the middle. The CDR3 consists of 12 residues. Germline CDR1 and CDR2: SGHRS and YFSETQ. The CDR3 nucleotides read TGCGCCAGCAGCTACGGGTCAGATACGCAGTATTTT. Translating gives CASSYGSDTQYF.

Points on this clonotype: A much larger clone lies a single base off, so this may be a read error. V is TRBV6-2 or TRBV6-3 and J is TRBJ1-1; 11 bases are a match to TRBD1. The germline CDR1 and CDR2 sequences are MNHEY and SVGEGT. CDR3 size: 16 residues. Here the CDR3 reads CASSYRTGGRGTETFF. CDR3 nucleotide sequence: TGTGCCAGCAGTTACCGGACAGGGGGCAGGGGCACTGAAACTTTCTTT.

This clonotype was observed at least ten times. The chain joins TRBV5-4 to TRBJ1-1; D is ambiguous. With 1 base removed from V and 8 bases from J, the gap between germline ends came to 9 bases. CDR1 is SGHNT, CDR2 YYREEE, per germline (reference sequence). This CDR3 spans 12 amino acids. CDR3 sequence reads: CASSLPQTEAFF. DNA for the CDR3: TGTGCCAGCAGCTTGCCACAGACGGAAGCTTTCTTT.

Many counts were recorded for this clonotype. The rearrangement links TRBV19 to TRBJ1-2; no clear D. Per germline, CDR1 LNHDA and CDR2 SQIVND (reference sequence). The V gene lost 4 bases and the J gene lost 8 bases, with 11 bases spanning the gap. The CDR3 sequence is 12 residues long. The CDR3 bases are TGTGCCAGTAGTAGATTAGGGTTCGGCTACACCTTC. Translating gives CASSRLGFGYTF. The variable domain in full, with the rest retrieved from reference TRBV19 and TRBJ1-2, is DGGITQSPKYLFRKEGQNVTLSCEQNLNHDAMYWYRQDPGQGLRLIYYSQIVNDFQKGDIAEGYSVSREKKESFPLTVTSAQKNPTAFYLCASSRLGFGYTFGSGTRLTVV.

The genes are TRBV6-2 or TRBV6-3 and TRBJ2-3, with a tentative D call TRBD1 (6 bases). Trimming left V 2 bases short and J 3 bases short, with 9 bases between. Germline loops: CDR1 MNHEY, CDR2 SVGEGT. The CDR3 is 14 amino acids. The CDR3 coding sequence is TGTGCCAGCAGTTACCTGGGGGCAACAGATACGCAGTATTTT. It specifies CASSYLGATDTQYF.

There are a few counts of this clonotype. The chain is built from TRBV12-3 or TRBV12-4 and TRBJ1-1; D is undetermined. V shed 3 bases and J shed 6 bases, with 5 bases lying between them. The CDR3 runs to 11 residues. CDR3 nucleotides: TGTGCCAGCAGTTTCAGCGCTGAAGCTTTCTTT. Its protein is CASSFSAEAFF.

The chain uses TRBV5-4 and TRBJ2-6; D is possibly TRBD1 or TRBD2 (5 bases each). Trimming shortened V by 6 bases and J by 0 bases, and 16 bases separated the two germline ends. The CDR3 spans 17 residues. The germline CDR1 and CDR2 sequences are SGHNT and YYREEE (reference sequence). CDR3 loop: CASIPGAGASGANVLTF. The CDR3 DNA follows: TGTGCCAGCATCCCTGGGGCCGGGGCCTCTGGGGCCAACGTCCTGACTTTC. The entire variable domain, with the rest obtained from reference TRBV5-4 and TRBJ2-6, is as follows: ETGVTQSPTHLIKTRGQQVTLRCSSQSGHNTVSWYQQALGQGPQFIFQYYREEENGRGNFPPRFSGLQFPNYSSELNVNALELDDSALYLCASIPGAGASGANVLTFGAGSRLTVL.

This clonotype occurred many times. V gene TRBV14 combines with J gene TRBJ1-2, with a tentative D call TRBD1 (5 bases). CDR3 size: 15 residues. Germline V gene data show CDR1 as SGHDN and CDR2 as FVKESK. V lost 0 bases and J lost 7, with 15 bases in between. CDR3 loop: CASSQDLIGGSGYTF. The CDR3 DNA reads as TGTGCCAGCAGCCAAGATCTAATCGGGGGAAGTGGCTACACCTTC.

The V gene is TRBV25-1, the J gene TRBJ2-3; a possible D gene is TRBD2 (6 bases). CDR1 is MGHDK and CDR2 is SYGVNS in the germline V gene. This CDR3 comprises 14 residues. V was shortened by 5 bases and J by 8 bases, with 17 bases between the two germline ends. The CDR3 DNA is TGTGCCAGCAGTCGACTGAGTCAGGGAGGTACGCAGTATTTT. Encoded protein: CASSRLSQGGTQYF.

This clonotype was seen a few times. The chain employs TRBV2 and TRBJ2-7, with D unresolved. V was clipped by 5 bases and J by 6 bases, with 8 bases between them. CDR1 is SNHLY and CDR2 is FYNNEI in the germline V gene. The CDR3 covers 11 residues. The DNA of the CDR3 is TGTGCCAGCAGTACGGGTCCCGAGCAGTACTTC. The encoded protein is CASSTGPEQYF.

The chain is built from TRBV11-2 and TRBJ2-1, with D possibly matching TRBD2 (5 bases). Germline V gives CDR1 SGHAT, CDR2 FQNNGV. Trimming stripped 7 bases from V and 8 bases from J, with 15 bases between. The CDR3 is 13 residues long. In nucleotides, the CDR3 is TGTGCCAGCAAAACCTGGGGAGTTCATGAGCAGTTCTTC. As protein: CASKTWGVHEQFF.

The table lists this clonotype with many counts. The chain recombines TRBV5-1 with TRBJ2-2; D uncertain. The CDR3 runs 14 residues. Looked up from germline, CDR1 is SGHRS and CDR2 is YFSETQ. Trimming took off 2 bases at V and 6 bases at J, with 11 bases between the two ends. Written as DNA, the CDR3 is TGCGCCAGCAGCTTATCTGGGAAGTCCGGGGAGCTGTTTTTT. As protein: CASSLSGKSGELFF.

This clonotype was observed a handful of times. CDR3 bases: TGTGCCAGCGAAAAACAGGGATTAACGAACACTGAAGCTTTCTTT. Amino acids: CASEKQGLTNTEAFF. The chain is built from TRBV4-2 and TRBJ1-1; maybe TRBD1 (6 bases). This CDR3 is 15 amino acids long. V shed 8 bases and J shed 1 base, with 17 bases lying between them. Germline loops: CDR1 LGHNA, CDR2 YNFKEQ.

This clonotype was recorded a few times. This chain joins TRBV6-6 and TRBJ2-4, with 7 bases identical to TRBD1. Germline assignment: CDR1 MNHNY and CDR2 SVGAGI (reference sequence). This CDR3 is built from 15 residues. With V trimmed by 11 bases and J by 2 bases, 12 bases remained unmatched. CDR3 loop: CAGKSRTGPKNIQYF. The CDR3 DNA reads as TGTGCCGGAAAAAGCCGGACAGGCCCCAAAAACATTCAGTACTTC.